A selection of T cell receptor beta chains follows, all from one sample in a study of blood T cells in healthy people across ages. TCRdb used MiXCR to reprocess the 5' RACE reads, holding one entry per CDR3 protein. The data contain fewer than 750,000 distinct CDR3 sequences, around 50% of them singletons. Specimen: blood. The receptors originated from a man aged 80 or over in good health. Each CDR3 is given with its conserved first and last residue. Each record gives: V gene, D gene, clone size, CDR3 length, J gene, CDR3 DNA, CDR3 protein. The D gene is left open where the match is weak. Part of the rows lack a size; the others show once, few, many or a class for expanded clones.

TRBV6-2/TRBV6-3	TRBD2	few	15	TRBJ2-1	TGTGCCAGCAGAGAAAGCGGGAGTTCCTACAATGAGCAGTTCTTC	CASRESGSSYNEQFF
TRBV14	NA	NA	13	TRBJ2-7	TGTGCCAGCAGCCAAGATCTCCCACGCGAGCAGTACTTC	CASSQDLPREQYF
TRBV12-5	NA	NA	16	TRBJ2-5	TGTGCTAGTGGCTCTTGGACAGCCACTCCAAGAGCGACCCAGTACTTC	CASGSWTATPRATQYF
TRBV6-5	NA	many	13	TRBJ2-7	TGTGCCACCTCCCGGACAGCGACTTACGAGCAGTACTTC	CATSRTATYEQYF
TRBV7-2	NA	NA	13	TRBJ1-5	TGTGCCAGCAGCTACGGCGGTACCCCGCCCCAGCATTTT	CASSYGGTPPQHF
TRBV7-2	NA	few	14	TRBJ2-7	TGTGCCAGCAGCTTATCGACAGTTACCTACGAGCAGTACTTC	CASSLSTVTYEQYF
TRBV29-1	NA	NA	13	TRBJ2-7	TGCAGCGCCCGAGCAGGGAGCTCCTACGAGCAGTACTTC	CSARAGSSYEQYF
TRBV10-3	NA	NA	15	TRBJ1-2	TGTGCCATCAGTGGTGACCTAGGGGCTAACTATGGCTACACCTTC	CAISGDLGANYGYTF
TRBV28	TRBD2	few	17	TRBJ2-5	TGTGCCAGCAGTCTCAGGACTAGCGGGGGGCTGAAAGAGACCCAGTACTTC	CASSLRTSGGLKETQYF
TRBV7-2	NA	NA	16	TRBJ2-3	TGTGCCAGCAGCTTAAGGAGCGGAGGCTCCACAGATACGCAGTATTTT	CASSLRSGGSTDTQYF
TRBV3-1	NA	few	14	TRBJ2-1	TGTGCCAGCAGCCGCTCTGGGACCTACAATGAGCAGTTCTTC	CASSRSGTYNEQFF
TRBV7-2	NA	NA	15	TRBJ2-1	TGTGCCAGCAGCTTAGATCCGGGTCCCGTCAATGAGCAGTTCTTC	CASSLDPGPVNEQFF
TRBV4-3	TRBD1	NA	14	TRBJ2-3	TGCGCCAGCAGCCATGGACAGGGGAGCGGTACGCAGTATTTT	CASSHGQGSGTQYF
TRBV20-1	NA	NA	12	TRBJ2-3	TGCAGTGCTAGGGGGGTCCAGGGTACGCAGTATTTT	CSARGVQGTQYF
TRBV7-9	NA	once	15	TRBJ2-1	TGTGCCAGCAGCCCCACAGGGCCCTCCCACAATGAGCAGTTCTTC	CASSPTGPSHNEQFF
TRBV5-5	TRBD1	NA	16	TRBJ2-3	TGTGCCAGCAGAATTGGACAGGCCCTCAGCACAGATACGCAGTATTTT	CASRIGQALSTDTQYF
TRBV24-1	TRBD1	few	16	TRBJ2-3	TGTGCCACCAGTGAAGGGGGCGTAGGGAACGCAGATACGCAGTATTTT	CATSEGGVGNADTQYF
TRBV3-1	NA	few	15	TRBJ1-6	TGTGCCAGCAGCCAAGAGGCCTCCTATAATTCACCCCTCCACTTT	CASSQEASYNSPLHF
TRBV6-5	TRBD1	NA	14	TRBJ2-1	TGTGCCAGCAGTTACTCGGGGACAGGGGGTGAGCAGTTCTTC	CASSYSGTGGEQFF
TRBV20-1	TRBD2	NA	14	TRBJ2-1	TGCAGTGCTAGGCTCCTAGCGGGAGTAGATGAGCAGTTCTTC	CSARLLAGVDEQFF
TRBV4-2	NA	NA	13	TRBJ2-4	TGTGCCAGCAGCCAGACCAGGGTCGGGGAGCAGTACTTC	CASSQTRVGEQYF
TRBV14	NA	NA	16	TRBJ1-3	TGTGCCAGCAGCCAAGATTACAGGTTTACTGGAAACACCATATATTTT	CASSQDYRFTGNTIYF
TRBV4-3	TRBD1	few	20	TRBJ2-3	TGCGCCAGCAGCCAAGCCCTCGGAAGACGGACAGGGGTAATCACAGATACGCAGTATTTT	CASSQALGRRTGVITDTQYF
TRBV2	NA	NA	11	TRBJ2-7	TGTGCCAGCAGTGGTTCCAGGGGCCAGTACTTC	CASSGSRGQYF
TRBV20-1	NA	NA	18	TRBJ2-1	TGCAGTGCCACCGACCCCGTCGCTCCGGTGAGCTCCTACAATGAGCAGTTCTTC	CSATDPVAPVSSYNEQFF
TRBV4-3	NA	many	15	TRBJ2-1	TGCGCCAGCAGCCAAGATCGTGGTGCGTACAATGAGCAGTTCTTC	CASSQDRGAYNEQFF
TRBV29-1	NA	few	11	TRBJ2-3	TGCAGCGTCAGACCCGCGGATACGCAGTATTTT	CSVRPADTQYF
TRBV20-1	TRBD1	many	14	TRBJ2-3	TGCAGTGCAGGGGGCCAACCTCCCTCAGATACGCAGTATTTT	CSAGGQPPSDTQYF
TRBV4-2	TRBD1	NA	14	TRBJ1-2	TGTGCCAGCAGCCAACCCGGGACAGGGAGTGGCTACGCCTTC	CASSQPGTGSGYAF
TRBV7-7	NA	NA	13	TRBJ2-7	TGTGCTAGCAGCTTAAGCGATAACAATGAGCAGTACTTC	CASSLSDNNEQYF
TRBV7-2	NA	NA	14	TRBJ2-5	TGTGCCAGCAGCTCCTTTGGGGGACGGGAGACCCAGTACTTC	CASSSFGGRETQYF
TRBV12-3/TRBV12-4	NA	NA	13	TRBJ2-4	TGTGCCAGCAGCTTAGGAGCCAAAAACATTCAGTACTTC	CASSLGAKNIQYF
TRBV4-1	NA	NA	13	TRBJ1-2	TGCGCCAGCGACACCGGGACCCAGAGGGGATACACCTTC	CASDTGTQRGYTF
TRBV27	NA	once	15	TRBJ1-5	TGTGCCAGCAGTTTAACACAGGGCATCAATCAGCCCCAGCATTTT	CASSLTQGINQPQHF
TRBV20-1	NA	NA	13	TRBJ2-7	TGCAGTGCTGCTCCGCGGGGAAACTACGAGCAGTACTTC	CSAAPRGNYEQYF
TRBV29-1	NA	once	13	TRBJ1-1	TGCAGCGCACGTCTGGGGGGCGACACTGAAGCTTTCTTT	CSARLGGDTEAFF
TRBV5-1	TRBD1	NA	14	TRBJ2-2	TGCGCCAGCAGCCCGGACAGGCGCACCGGGGAGCTGTTTTTT	CASSPDRRTGELFF
TRBV20-1	TRBD1	NA	15	TRBJ2-1	TGCAGTGCTAGACCAGCGAGACAGGGGTCCAGTGAGCAGTTCTTC	CSARPARQGSSEQFF
TRBV20-1	NA	few	13	TRBJ1-4	TGCAGTGCTGATGGTAGAGCTAATGAAAAACTGTTTTTT	CSADGRANEKLFF
TRBV21-1	NA	few	14	TRBJ2-7	TGTGCCAGCAGCAAAGCAGCTCCATCCTACGAGCAGTACTTC	CASSKAAPSYEQYF
TRBV6-5	TRBD1	NA	15	TRBJ2-3	TGTGCCAGCAACCCGAACAGGGGAAGCACAGATACGCAGTATTTT	CASNPNRGSTDTQYF
TRBV19	NA	NA	13	TRBJ2-3	TGTGCCAGTAGATGGGCGGGCACAGATACGCAGTATTTT	CASRWAGTDTQYF
TRBV7-9	TRBD1	few	15	TRBJ1-1	TGTGCCAGCAGCCTTAGCGGGACAGGGGACACTGAAGCTTTCTTT	CASSLSGTGDTEAFF
TRBV7-2	NA	NA	15	TRBJ2-1	TGTGCCAGCAGCAGCCTGCCTAGCGAATGGAATGAGCAGTTCTTC	CASSSLPSEWNEQFF
TRBV10-3	TRBD1	NA	14	TRBJ1-2	TGTGCCATCAGTGAGTCAGGGGGCCACTATGGCTACACCTTC	CAISESGGHYGYTF
TRBV9	TRBD2	NA	13	TRBJ2-3	TGTGCCGGCAGCAAGCGGGGGAAAGATACGCAGTATTTT	CAGSKRGKDTQYF
TRBV3-1	TRBD2	NA	15	TRBJ2-1	TGTGCCAGCAGCCAAGATATGATAGCGGGGAATGAGCAGTTCTTC	CASSQDMIAGNEQFF